The 8 T cell receptor beta chains in this list originate from one sample, sequenced in a study of blood T cell repertoires in COVID-19. The method was immunoSEQ multiplex PCR; TCRdb's version includes in-frame clones alone and lacks a portion of them. The table has about 290,000 clones, just under 90% seen once; the top ten hold around 10%. The sequencing sample was made of peripheral blood. These TCRs come from a woman aged 30 to 39 with COVID-19, enrolled during active disease.

The chain uses TRBV7-8 and TRBJ1-5, with D unclear. The CDR3 length is 14 residues. The germline V gene encodes CDR1 SGHVS and CDR2 FQNEAQ. Trimming took off 1 base at V and 5 bases at J, with 9 bases between the two ends. CDR3 DNA sequence: TGTGCCAGCAGCTTAGAGGCGGCCGATCAGCCCCAGCATTTT. It is translated as CASSLEAADQPQHF.

The V and J genes are TRBV11-2 and TRBJ1-2; TRBD1 matches at 9 bases. The junction had 5 bases not matched to a gene; V was cut back by 5 bases and J by 4 bases. CDR1 is SGHAT and CDR2 is FQNNGV in the germline V gene. This CDR3 contains 14 residues. The CDR3 DNA reads TGTGCCAGCAGCACGAGACAGGGGGGCTATGGCTACACCTTC. Protein: CASSTRQGGYGYTF.

The CDR3 DNA follows: TGTGCCAGCAGCTCCGCGACAGGTGATGCCTACGAGCAGTACTTC. This gives the protein CASSSATGDAYEQYF. The chain couples TRBV7-9 to TRBJ2-7; D may be TRBD1 (6 bases). V lost 4 bases, J lost 2 bases, and 15 bases lay in between. CDR3 size: 15 residues. Germline CDR1 is SEHNR and CDR2 is FQNEAQ (reference sequence).

The V gene is TRBV29-1, the J gene TRBJ1-2, with D unclear. In germline, CDR1 is SQVTM, CDR2 ANQGSEA. V shed 3 bases and J shed 6 bases, with 14 bases lying between them. The CDR3 sequence is 13 residues long. The CDR3 bases are TGCAGCGTTGAGAGGACTGTTGGAGATGGCTACACCTTC. This gives the protein CSVERTVGDGYTF.

This chain links TRBV18 with TRBJ2-5; 13 nucleotides line up with TRBD2. In germline, CDR1 is KGHSH, CDR2 LQKENI. CDR3 length: 18 amino acids. V was clipped by 3 bases and J by 5 bases; unmatched bases: 12. The CDR3 loop reads CASSPQLTSGGPRETQYF. CDR3 DNA: TGTGCCAGCTCACCCCAACTGACTAGCGGGGGGCCCCGGGAGACCCAGTACTTC.

The CDR3 here is CASSTGNHEQYF. DNA for the CDR3: TGCGCCAGCAGTACAGGGAACCACGAGCAGTACTTC. The rearrangement uses TRBV10-1 and TRBJ2-7; weak D call: TRBD1 (6 bases). V gave up 5 bases and J gave up 5 bases, with 10 bases separating them. The CDR3 runs 12 residues. Germline lookup yields CDR1 WNHNN and CDR2 SYGVQD (reference sequence).

The chain links TRBV10-3 to TRBJ2-7, with 12 positions matching TRBD2. After removal of 10 bases from V and 3 bases from J, the junction contained 7 bases not matched to a gene. CDR3 size: 14 residues. Germline loops: CDR1 ENHRY, CDR2 SYGVKD. The CDR3 region has the DNA TGTGCCACCTTACTAGCGGGGGGCGGCTACGAGCAGTACTTC. It translates to CATLLAGGGYEQYF.

The chain is built from TRBV3-1 (or the pseudogene TRBV3-2) and TRBJ1-1, with D possibly being TRBD1 (6 bases). Trimming removed 1 base from V and 3 bases from J, with 12 bases in between. The germline gives CDR1 LGHDT, CDR2 YNNKEL (reference sequence). The CDR3 is made up of 15 amino acids. The CDR3 DNA sequence: TGTGCCAGCAGCCAAGGCCCAGGGGAGCACACTGAAGCTTTCTTT. Translating it yields CASSQGPGEHTEAFF.